The T cell receptor beta chain under discussion was sequenced for a study of OX40 agonist ivuxolimab in advanced cancers. Across the whole study: Eligibility rules accepted prior anti-PD-1, anti-PD-L1 or anti-CTLA-4 therapy, and 35% to 40% had some.

Patients were excluded for autoimmune disease history or systemic immunosuppression. Study-level findings and limits: Among the least clonally expanded were partial responders at 0.1-3.0 mg/kg. In the 0.1 to 3.0 mg/kg range, CD4+ and CD8+ blood T cells had expanded clonally by week 6.

TCRdb's table, derived via immunoSEQ multiplex PCR, lists solely in-frame clones and lacks some. The repertoire has about 78,000 clones, almost 85% of them found once; the top ten carry 2.1%. Comment on this clone: The antigen remains undetermined.

Germline V gene lookup returns CDR1 SQVTM and CDR2 ANQGSEA. V was trimmed by 4 bases and J by 4 bases, leaving 13 bases between them. This CDR3 has 14 residues. This clonotype was obtained from an adult with an advanced solid tumor such as melanoma, head and neck, liver or kidney cancer. The J gene is TRBJ2-2, the V gene TRBV29-1; D call uncertain. Sequencing was performed on CD4+ or CD8+ T cells sorted from blood, taken in a trial of the OX40 agonist ivuxolimab. CDR3: CSVGDGTFTGELFF. CDR3 nucleotides: TGCAGCGTTGGTGACGGCACTTTCACCGGGGAGCTGTTTTTT.